Listed here is a single T cell receptor beta chain. Its antigen remains unknown. The data derive from a study of OX40 agonist ivuxolimab in advanced cancers. Findings and caveats of the study: CD4+ and CD8+ blood T cells expanded clonally by week 6 at 0.1 to 3.0 mg/kg.

Clones were sequenced by immunoSEQ multiplex PCR, and TCRdb holds only the in-frame ones, with some missing. The sample yields about 73,000 clones, around 90% seen once. CDR3 size: 16 residues. Germline trimming cut 4 bases from V and 3 bases from J; bases unmatched to any gene: 11. Germline V gene lookup returns CDR1 SGDLS and CDR2 YYNGEE. Here the sequenced sample was CD4+ or CD8+ T cells sorted from blood, taken in a trial of the OX40 agonist ivuxolimab. The TCR comes from an adult with an advanced solid tumor such as melanoma, head and neck, liver or kidney cancer. This chain connects TRBV9 to TRBJ2-7, with TRBD2 matching 9 bases. In DNA form, the CDR3 reads TGTGCCAGCAGCCCCAGCCCGGGACTAGCAGTCTACGAGCAGTACTTC. It yields the protein CASSPSPGLAVYEQYF.